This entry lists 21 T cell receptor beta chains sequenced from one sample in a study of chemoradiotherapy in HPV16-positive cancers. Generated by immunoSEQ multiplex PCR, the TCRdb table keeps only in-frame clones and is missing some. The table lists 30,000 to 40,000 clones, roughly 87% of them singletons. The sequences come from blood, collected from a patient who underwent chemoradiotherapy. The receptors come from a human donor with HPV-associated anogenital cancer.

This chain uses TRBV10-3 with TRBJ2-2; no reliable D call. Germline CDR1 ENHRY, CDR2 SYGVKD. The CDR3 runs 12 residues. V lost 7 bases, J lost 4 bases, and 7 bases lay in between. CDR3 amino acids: CAINHSTGELFF. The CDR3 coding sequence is TGTGCCATCAATCATAGCACCGGGGAGCTGTTTTTT.

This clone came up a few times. CDR3 sequence: CASSLGQGGNTEAFF. The DNA for the CDR3 is TGCGCCAGCAGCTTGGGTCAGGGCGGGAACACTGAAGCTTTCTTT. The rearrangement joins TRBV5-1 to TRBJ1-1, with a tentative D call TRBD1 (5 bases). Germline-derived CDR1 and CDR2 are SGHRS and YFSETQ. Trimming cost V 0 bases and J 1 base, with 10 bases left between them. The CDR3 has 15 residues.

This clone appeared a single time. In DNA form, the CDR3 reads TGTGCCAGCAGCCCCGGAAGGATCGCGAACACCGGGGAGCTGTTTTTT. Its protein is CASSPGRIANTGELFF. The chain recombines TRBV7-6 with TRBJ2-2; no clear D gene. The V and J ends lost 5 bases and 0 bases respectively, with 13 bases between them. The CDR3 contains 16 residues. CDR1 and CDR2 (germline): SGHVS, FNYEAQ.

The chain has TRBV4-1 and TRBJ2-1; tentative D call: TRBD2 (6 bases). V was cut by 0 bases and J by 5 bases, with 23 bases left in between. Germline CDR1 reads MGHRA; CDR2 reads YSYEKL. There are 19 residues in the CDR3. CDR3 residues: CASSQDRTSLRGKNNEQFF. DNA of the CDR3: TGCGCCAGCAGCCAAGATCGCACTAGCCTACGAGGCAAGAACAATGAGCAGTTCTTC.

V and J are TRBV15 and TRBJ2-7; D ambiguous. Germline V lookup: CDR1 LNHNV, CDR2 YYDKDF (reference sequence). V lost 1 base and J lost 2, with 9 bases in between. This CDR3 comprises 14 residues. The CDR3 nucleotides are TGTGCCACCAGCAGAGGTGGACCTGCCTACGAGCAGTACTTC. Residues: CATSRGGPAYEQYF. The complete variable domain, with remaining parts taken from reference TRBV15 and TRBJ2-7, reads DAMVIQNPRYQVTQFGKPVTLSCSQTLNHNVMYWYQQKSSQAPKLLFHYYDKDFNNEADTPDNFQSRRPNTSFCFLDIRSPGLGDTAMYLCATSRGGPAYEQYFGPGTRLTVT.

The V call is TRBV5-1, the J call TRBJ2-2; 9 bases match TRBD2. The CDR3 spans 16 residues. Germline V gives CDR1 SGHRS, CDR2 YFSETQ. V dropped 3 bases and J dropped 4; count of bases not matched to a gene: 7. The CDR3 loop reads CASSSTGTSPTGELFF. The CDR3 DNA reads TGCGCCAGCAGCTCCACCGGGACTAGCCCCACCGGGGAGCTGTTTTTT.

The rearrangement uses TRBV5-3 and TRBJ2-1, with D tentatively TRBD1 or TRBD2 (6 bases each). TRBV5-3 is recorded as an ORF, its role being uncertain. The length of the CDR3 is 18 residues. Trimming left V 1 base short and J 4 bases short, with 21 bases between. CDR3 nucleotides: TGTGCCAGAAGCTTGATGGGGGCTATTCGGGAGAAGTACAATGAGCAGTTCTTC. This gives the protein CARSLMGAIREKYNEQFF.

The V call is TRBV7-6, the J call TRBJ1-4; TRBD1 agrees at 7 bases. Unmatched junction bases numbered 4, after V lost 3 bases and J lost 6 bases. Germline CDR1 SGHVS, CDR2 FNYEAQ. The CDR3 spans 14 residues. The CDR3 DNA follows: TGTGCCAGCAGCTTCAGACAGGGATATGAAAAACTGTTTTTT. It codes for CASSFRQGYEKLFF.

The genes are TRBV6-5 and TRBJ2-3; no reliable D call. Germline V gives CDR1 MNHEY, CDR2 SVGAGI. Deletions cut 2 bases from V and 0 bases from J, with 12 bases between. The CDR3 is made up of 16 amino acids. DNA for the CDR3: TGTGCCAGCAGTTACGTCGAGGCCTCTAGCACAGATACGCAGTATTTT. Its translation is CASSYVEASSTDTQYF.

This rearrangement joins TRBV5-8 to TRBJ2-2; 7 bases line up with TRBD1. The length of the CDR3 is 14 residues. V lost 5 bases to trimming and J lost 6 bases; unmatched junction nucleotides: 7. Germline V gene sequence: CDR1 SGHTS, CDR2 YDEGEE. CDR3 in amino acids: CASRGQIAAGELFF. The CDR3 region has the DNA TGTGCCAGCAGGGGACAGATAGCCGCCGGGGAGCTGTTTTTT.

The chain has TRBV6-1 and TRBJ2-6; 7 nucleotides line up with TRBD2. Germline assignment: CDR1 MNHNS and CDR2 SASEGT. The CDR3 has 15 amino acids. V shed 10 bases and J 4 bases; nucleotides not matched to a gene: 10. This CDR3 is CATEVLAAGANVLTF. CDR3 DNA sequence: TGTGCCACCGAAGTCCTAGCGGCCGGGGCCAACGTCCTGACTTTC.

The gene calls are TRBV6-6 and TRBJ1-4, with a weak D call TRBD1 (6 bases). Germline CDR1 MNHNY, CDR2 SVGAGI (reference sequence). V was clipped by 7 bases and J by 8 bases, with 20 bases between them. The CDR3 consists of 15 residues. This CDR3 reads CASTTRGEWEEKLFF. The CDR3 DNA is TGTGCCAGCACAACAAGGGGGGAGTGGGAAGAAAAACTGTTTTTT.

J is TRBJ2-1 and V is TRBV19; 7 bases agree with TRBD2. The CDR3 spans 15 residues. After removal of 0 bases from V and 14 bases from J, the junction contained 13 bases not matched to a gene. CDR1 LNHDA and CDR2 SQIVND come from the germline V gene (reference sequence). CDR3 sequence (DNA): TGTGCCAGTAGTATAGATCTATGGGGGAGGGCCTCGGAGTTCTTC. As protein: CASSIDLWGRASEFF.

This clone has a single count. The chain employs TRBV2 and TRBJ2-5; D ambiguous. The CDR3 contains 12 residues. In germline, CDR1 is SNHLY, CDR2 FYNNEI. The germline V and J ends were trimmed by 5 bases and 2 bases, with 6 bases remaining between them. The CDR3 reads CASSQEQETQYF. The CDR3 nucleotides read TGTGCCAGCAGTCAAGAGCAAGAGACCCAGTACTTC.

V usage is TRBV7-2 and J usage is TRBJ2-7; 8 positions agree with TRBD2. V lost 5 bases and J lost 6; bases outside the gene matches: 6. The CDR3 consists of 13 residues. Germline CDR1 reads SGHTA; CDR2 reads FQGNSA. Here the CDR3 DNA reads TGTGCCAGCAGCCTACCCGGGACTAGCGAGCAGTACTTC. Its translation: CASSLPGTSEQYF.

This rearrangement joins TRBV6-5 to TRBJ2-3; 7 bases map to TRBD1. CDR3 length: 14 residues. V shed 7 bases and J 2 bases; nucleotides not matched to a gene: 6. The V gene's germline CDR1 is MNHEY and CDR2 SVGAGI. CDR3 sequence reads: CASTLGQYTDTQYF. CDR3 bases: TGTGCCAGCACCCTGGGACAGTACACAGATACGCAGTATTTT.

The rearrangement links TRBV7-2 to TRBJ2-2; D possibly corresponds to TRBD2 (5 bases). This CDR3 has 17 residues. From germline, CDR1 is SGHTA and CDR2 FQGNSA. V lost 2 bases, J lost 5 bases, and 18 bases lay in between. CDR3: CASSLRPRTSATGELFF. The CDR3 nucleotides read TGTGCCAGCAGCTTACGACCCCGGACTTCAGCGACCGGGGAGCTGTTTTTT.

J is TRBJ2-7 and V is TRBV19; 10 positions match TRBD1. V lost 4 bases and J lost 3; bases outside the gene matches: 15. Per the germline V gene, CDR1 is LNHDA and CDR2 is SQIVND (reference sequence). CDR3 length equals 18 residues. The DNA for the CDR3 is TGTGCCAGTAGTACTCAATCTTCATACCGGGACAGGGGCTACGAGCAGTACTTC. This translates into CASSTQSSYRDRGYEQYF.

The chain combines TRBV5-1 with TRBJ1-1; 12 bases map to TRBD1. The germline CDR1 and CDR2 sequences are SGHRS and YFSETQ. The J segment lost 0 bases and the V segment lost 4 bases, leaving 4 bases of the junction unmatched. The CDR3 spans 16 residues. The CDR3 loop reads CASSQGQGALNTEAFF. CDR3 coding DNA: TGCGCCAGCAGCCAGGGACAGGGGGCCCTGAACACTGAAGCTTTCTTT.

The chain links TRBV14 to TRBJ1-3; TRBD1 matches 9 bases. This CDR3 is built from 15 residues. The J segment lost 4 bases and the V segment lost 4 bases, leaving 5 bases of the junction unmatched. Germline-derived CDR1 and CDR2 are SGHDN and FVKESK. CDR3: CASSLGQGNGNTIYF. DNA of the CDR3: TGTGCCAGCAGCCTGGGACAGGGTAACGGAAACACCATATATTTT.

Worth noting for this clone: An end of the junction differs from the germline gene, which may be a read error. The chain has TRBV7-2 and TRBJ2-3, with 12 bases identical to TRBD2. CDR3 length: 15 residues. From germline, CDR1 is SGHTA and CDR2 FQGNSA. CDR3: CASSLAGGGADTQYF. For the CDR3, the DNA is TGTGCCAGCAGCCTAGCGGGAGGGGGGGCAGATACGCAGTATTTT.